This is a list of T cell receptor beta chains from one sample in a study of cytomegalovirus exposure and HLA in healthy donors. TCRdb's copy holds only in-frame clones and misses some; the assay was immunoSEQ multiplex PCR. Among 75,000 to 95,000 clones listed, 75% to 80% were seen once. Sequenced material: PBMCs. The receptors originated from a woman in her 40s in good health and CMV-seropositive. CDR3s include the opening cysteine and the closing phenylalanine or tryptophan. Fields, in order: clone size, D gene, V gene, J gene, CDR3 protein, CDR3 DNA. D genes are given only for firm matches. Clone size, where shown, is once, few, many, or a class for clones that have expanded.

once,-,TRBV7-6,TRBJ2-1,CASSLNQGSYNEQFF,TGTGCCAGCAGCTTAAATCAGGGATCCTACAATGAGCAGTTCTTC
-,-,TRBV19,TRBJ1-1,CASDLGTGTEAFF,TGTGCCAGTGACTTAGGAACGGGGACTGAAGCTTTCTTT
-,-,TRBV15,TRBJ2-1,CATQPATGYNEQFF,TGTGCCACCCAGCCCGCGACAGGTTACAATGAGCAGTTCTTC
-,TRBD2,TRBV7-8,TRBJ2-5,CASGLASKKETQYF,TGTGCCAGCGGACTAGCGAGTAAAAAAGAGACCCAGTACTTC
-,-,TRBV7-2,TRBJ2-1,CASSIPPSSYNEQFF,TGTGCCAGCAGCATACCGCCCAGCTCCTACAATGAGCAGTTCTTC
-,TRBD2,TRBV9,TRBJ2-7,CASSVLAGGPGEKQYF,TGTGCCAGCAGCGTTCTAGCGGGAGGCCCCGGGGAGAAGCAGTACTTC
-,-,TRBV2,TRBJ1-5,CASSEGYRFSNQPQHF,TGTGCCAGCAGTGAAGGGTACAGGTTTAGCAATCAGCCCCAGCATTTT
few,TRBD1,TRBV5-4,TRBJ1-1,CASSGGTGLITEAFF,TGTGCCAGCAGCGGCGGGACAGGGCTTATTACTGAAGCTTTCTTT
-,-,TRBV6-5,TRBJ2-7,CAVASDKSYEQYF,TGTGCCGTGGCTAGCGATAAATCATACGAGCAGTACTTC
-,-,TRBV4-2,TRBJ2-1,CASSQVRDLENEQFF,TGTGCCAGCAGCCAGGTTAGGGACTTAGAAAATGAGCAGTTCTTC
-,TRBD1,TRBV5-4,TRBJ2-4,CASSTGGLAKNIQYF,TGTGCCAGCAGCACAGGGGGCCTGGCCAAAAACATTCAGTACTTC
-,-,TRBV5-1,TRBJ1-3,CASSLVGGLTSGNTIYF,TGCGCCAGCAGCTTGGTGGGGGGATTGACCTCTGGAAACACCATATATTTT
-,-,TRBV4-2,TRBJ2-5,CASSQDSERETQYF,TGTGCCAGCAGCCAAGATTCCGAGAGGGAGACCCAGTACTTC
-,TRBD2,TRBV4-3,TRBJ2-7,CASSPGTSGLEQYF,TGCGCCAGCAGCCCCGGGACTAGTGGGCTGGAGCAGTACTTC
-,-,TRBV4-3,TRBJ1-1,CASSLSLRGLDTEAFF,TGCGCCAGCAGCCTTTCTCTCCGGGGTTTGGACACTGAAGCTTTCTTT
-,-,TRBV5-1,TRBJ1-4,CASSPPTGGANEKLFF,TGCGCCAGCAGCCCGCCGACCGGAGGGGCTAATGAAAAACTGTTTTTT
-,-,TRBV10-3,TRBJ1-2,CAISEAQGLRGYTF,TGTGCCATCAGTGAGGCCCAGGGACTCAGAGGCTACACCTTC
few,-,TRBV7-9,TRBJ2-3,CASSFIAGTGTDTQYF,TGTGCCAGCAGCTTCATAGCGGGGACAGGCACAGATACGCAGTATTTT
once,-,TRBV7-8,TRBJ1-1,CASSLWEGSGTEAFF,TGTGCCAGCAGCTTATGGGAGGGGAGCGGCACTGAAGCTTTCTTT
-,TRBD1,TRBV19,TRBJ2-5,CASSIRQGRPSQETQYF,TGTGCCAGTAGTATAAGACAGGGGCGACCTTCACAAGAGACCCAGTACTTC
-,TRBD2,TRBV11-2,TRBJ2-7,CASSLDWLRSGTSGNYEQYF,TGTGCCAGCAGCTTAGATTGGCTACGCTCGGGGACTAGCGGGAACTACGAGCAGTACTTC
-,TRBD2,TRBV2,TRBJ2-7,CASSGLAGGYEQYF,TGTGCCAGCAGTGGACTAGCGGGGGGCTACGAGCAGTACTTC
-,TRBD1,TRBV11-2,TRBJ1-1,CASRWDRENTEAFF,TGTGCCAGCAGATGGGACAGGGAGAACACTGAAGCTTTCTTT
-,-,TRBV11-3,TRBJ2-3,CASSNRRSTDTQYF,TGTGCCAGCAGCAACCGGAGAAGCACAGATACGCAGTATTTT
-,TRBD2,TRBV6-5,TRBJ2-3,CASSYSRESTDTQYF,TGTGCCAGCAGTTACTCGCGGGAGAGCACAGATACGCAGTATTTT
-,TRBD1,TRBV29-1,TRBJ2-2,CSVGQGHGELFF,TGCAGCGTTGGACAGGGGCACGGGGAGCTGTTTTTT
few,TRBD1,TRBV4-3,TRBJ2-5,CASSQDPAGGLETQYF,TGCGCCAGCAGCCAAGATCCCGCAGGGGGCTTAGAGACCCAGTACTTC
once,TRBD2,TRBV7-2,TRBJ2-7,CASTPGGGGEQYF,TGTGCCAGCACCCCGGGAGGGGGAGGCGAGCAGTACTTC
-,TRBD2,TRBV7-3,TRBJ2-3,CASSSRTSGTDTQYF,TGTGCCAGCAGCTCCAGGACTAGCGGCACAGATACGCAGTATTTT
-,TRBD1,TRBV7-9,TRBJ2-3,CASSLAGGETDTQYF,TGTGCCAGCAGCTTAGCAGGGGGCGAGACAGATACGCAGTATTTT
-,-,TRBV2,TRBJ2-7,CASRPGTGTYEQYF,TGTGCCAGCAGGCCGGGAACGGGGACCTACGAGCAGTACTTC
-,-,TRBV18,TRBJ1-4,CASSPEGDHEKLFF,TGTGCCAGCTCACCAGAGGGTGATCATGAAAAACTGTTTTTT
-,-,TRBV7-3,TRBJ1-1,CASSFTALNTEAFF,TGTGCCAGCAGCTTCACAGCCCTCAACACTGAAGCTTTCTTT
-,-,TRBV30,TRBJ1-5,CAWSTGVGQPQHF,TGTGCCTGGAGTACGGGGGTCGGACAGCCCCAGCATTTT
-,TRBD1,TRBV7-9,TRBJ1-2,CASSLGQPSGYTF,TGTGCCAGCAGCCTGGGACAGCCATCCGGCTACACCTTC
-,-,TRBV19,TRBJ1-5,CASSSTPGYGNQPQHF,TGTGCCAGTAGCTCTACCCCGGGTTACGGCAATCAGCCCCAGCATTTT
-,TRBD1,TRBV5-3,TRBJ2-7,CARSYRGESHEQYF,TGTGCCAGATCCTACAGGGGCGAATCTCACGAGCAGTACTTC